The 25 T cell receptor beta chains presented below share a single source sample, sequenced in a study of response to subunit inactivated influenza vaccine. TCRdb passed the RT-PCR reads through MiXCR, listing each CDR3 protein once. The sample consists of a few hundred thousand distinct CDR3 sequences, around 15% of them appearing once. This material consisted of PBMCs from blood, taken approximately 12 days after vaccination. The receptor source for this set is a man over 45 who received an inactivated influenza vaccine.

This clonotype was counted at least ten times. This rearrangement joins TRBV7-8 to TRBJ1-1, with no clear D. The CDR3 runs to 17 residues. The V and J ends lost 5 bases and 1 base respectively, with 20 bases between them. Germline V lookup: CDR1 SGHVS, CDR2 FQNEAQ. The chain's CDR3 is CASSQSGISRRNTEAFF. CDR3 bases: TGTGCCAGCAGCCAAAGTGGCATCTCTCGGAGGAACACTGAAGCTTTCTTT.

The chain combines TRBV24-1 with TRBJ2-2, with D perhaps matching TRBD2 (6 bases). Trimming stripped 2 bases from V and 7 bases from J, with 13 bases between. The CDR3 spans 15 residues. Germline V gene lookup returns CDR1 KGHDR and CDR2 SFDVKD. The CDR3 region is CATSDYRESFGELFF. The CDR3 bases are TGTGCCACCAGTGATTACCGGGAGAGCTTCGGGGAGCTGTTTTTT.

In its sample, this clonotype was seen a few times. The chain combines TRBV24-1 with TRBJ2-3, with TRBD2 identical over 12 bases. Germline values: CDR1 KGHDR, CDR2 SFDVKD. This CDR3 has 17 residues. Losses at the gene ends were 3 bases for V and 8 bases for J; bases not matched to a gene: 11. The CDR3 loop is CATSDRTSGEIQGTQYF. The DNA for the CDR3 is TGTGCCACCAGTGATCGGACTAGCGGGGAGATTCAGGGTACGCAGTATTTT.

This chain links TRBV5-1 with TRBJ2-5; possible D gene TRBD2, 7 bases. The CDR3 is made up of 15 amino acids. Per the germline V gene, CDR1 is SGHRS and CDR2 is YFSETQ. Trimming took 2 bases from V and 5 from J, leaving 16 bases between them. CDR3 nucleotide sequence: TGCGCCAGCAGCTTAATGGAACAGGGAGGGGAGACCCAGTACTTC. Amino acid sequence: CASSLMEQGGETQYF.

The table lists this clonotype with a few counts. The V and J genes are TRBV18 and TRBJ2-7; 7 bases line up with TRBD2. CDR1 and CDR2 (germline): KGHSH, LQKENI. The V gene end was trimmed by 0 bases and the J gene end by 2 bases; junction bases not matched to a gene: 1. The CDR3 length is 14 residues. The CDR3 DNA is TGTGCCAGCTCACCACCCGGGACTACCTACGAGCAGTACTTC. Protein sequence: CASSPPGTTYEQYF. The entire variable domain, with the rest obtained from reference TRBV18 and TRBJ2-7, is as follows: NAGVMQNPRHLVRRRGQEARLRCSPMKGHSHVYWYRQLPEEGLKFMVYLQKENIIDESGMPKERFSAEFPKEGPSILRIQQVVRGDSAAYFCASSPPGTTYEQYFGPGTRLTVT.

This clonotype was seen a few times. This chain connects TRBV27 to TRBJ2-7; D could derive from TRBD1 or TRBD2 (5 bases each). This CDR3 is 15 amino acids long. V lost 6 bases and J 1 base, leaving 16 bases between the germline ends. The germline V gene has CDR1 MNHEY and CDR2 SMNVEV (reference sequence). Here the CDR3 DNA reads TGTGCCAGCAGCACTCCGGGACGGTCTTCCTACGAGCAGTACTTC. It is translated as CASSTPGRSSYEQYF.

There are a few counts of this clonotype. This chain uses TRBV12-3 or TRBV12-4 with TRBJ2-2, with D possibly being TRBD1 or TRBD2 (5 bases each). The length of the CDR3 is 17 residues. Trimming removed 1 base at V and 5 bases at J, with 17 bases between. CDR3 coding DNA: TGTGCCAGCAGTTTAGGGCCCCGAGGGGCGCTAACCGGGGAGCTGTTTTTT. It translates to CASSLGPRGALTGELFF.

The V call is TRBV5-1, the J call TRBJ2-5; TRBD2 aligns across 8 bases. Germline lookup yields CDR1 SGHRS and CDR2 YFSETQ. V lost 6 bases, J lost 4 bases, and 11 bases stayed unmatched. This CDR3 region has 15 residues. The CDR3 coding sequence is TGCGCCAGCACCGATGTAAGCGGGGGCGGAGAGACCCAGTACTTC. This encodes CASTDVSGGGETQYF.

This sequence joins TRBV28 and TRBJ2-1; 16 bases are shared with TRBD2. This CDR3 is built from 19 residues. The V and J ends lost 4 bases and 4 bases, in that order; junction bases with no gene match: 10. The germline V gene encodes CDR1 MDHEN and CDR2 SYDVKM. CDR3 residues: CASSSTGLAGGPRYNEQFF. CDR3 DNA sequence: TGTGCCAGCAGTTCAACGGGACTAGCGGGGGGGCCTCGATACAATGAGCAGTTCTTC.

The V gene is TRBV20-1, the J gene TRBJ2-3; 11 positions agree with TRBD2. The CDR3 runs 13 residues. The germline V gene encodes CDR1 DFQATT and CDR2 SNEGSKA (reference sequence). The ends lost 3 bases at V and 6 bases at J; junction bases unmatched: 2. Written as DNA, the CDR3 is TGCAGTGCTAGGAGACTAGCGGGGGATACGCAGTATTTT. Translating gives CSARRLAGDTQYF.

The chain joins TRBV6-2 or TRBV6-3 to TRBJ1-1, with TRBD1 matching over 7 bases. V was clipped by 6 bases and J by 2 bases; unmatched bases: 6. The CDR3 totals 14 residues. Germline V lookup: CDR1 MNHEY, CDR2 SVGEGT. The CDR3 sequence: CASRHQGVNTEAFF. The CDR3, as DNA: TGTGCCAGCAGACATCAGGGGGTCAACACTGAAGCTTTCTTT.

The chain carries TRBV20-1 and TRBJ2-4; 10 bases map to TRBD2. J was trimmed by 6 bases and V by 7 bases; bases with no gene match: 3. This CDR3 is 12 amino acids long. Germline V gene data show CDR1 as DFQATT and CDR2 as SNEGSKA (reference sequence). The CDR3 nucleotides are TGCAGTGGCAGGACTAGCGGAAACATTCAGTACTTC. Residues: CSGRTSGNIQYF.

This clonotype turned up a few times. This chain connects TRBV5-1 to TRBJ2-2; perhaps TRBD2 as D (6 bases). V lost 3 bases and J 2 bases, leaving 14 bases between the germline ends. Germline CDR1 is SGHRS and CDR2 is YFSETQ. The CDR3 contains 16 residues. The CDR3 region has the DNA TGCGCCAGCAGCTCACACCGGGAGACAAACACCGGGGAGCTGTTTTTT. It specifies CASSSHRETNTGELFF.

This clonotype showed up many times. This sequence joins TRBV28 and TRBJ2-5, with D uncertain. Trimming removed 3 bases at V and 5 bases at J, with 10 bases between. Germline V gene data show CDR1 as MDHEN and CDR2 as SYDVKM. The CDR3 covers 13 residues. CDR3 sequence: CASSLFRWETQYF. Written as DNA, the CDR3 is TGTGCCAGCAGTTTGTTTCGGTGGGAGACCCAGTACTTC.

This rearrangement joins TRBV18 to TRBJ2-6, with D unclear. Looked up from germline, CDR1 is KGHSH and CDR2 is LQKENI. The CDR3 runs to 15 residues. Trimming cost V 3 bases and J 3 bases, with 9 bases left between them. The CDR3 reads CASSPSGNGANVLTF. The CDR3 DNA sequence: TGTGCCAGCTCACCCAGTGGTAATGGGGCCAACGTCCTGACTTTC.

This clonotype was seen more than once but under ten times. This chain uses TRBV18 with TRBJ2-7; no reliable D call. V gave up 0 bases and J gave up 7 bases, with 10 bases separating them. Germline V CDR1 and CDR2: KGHSH, LQKENI. CDR3 length: 13 amino acids. For the CDR3, the DNA is TGTGCCAGCTCACCACCGGTGGTAGAAGAGCAGTACTTC. It encodes CASSPPVVEEQYF.

In its sample, this clonotype was seen many times. The chain links TRBV6-1 to TRBJ2-7; 7 nucleotides match TRBD1. Per germline, CDR1 MNHNS and CDR2 SASEGT. V lost 6 bases, J lost 3 bases, and 8 bases stayed unmatched. The CDR3 covers 14 residues. The CDR3 DNA follows: TGTGCCAGCAGGCAGCCGGGACAGCACTACGAGCAGTACTTC. It codes for CASRQPGQHYEQYF.

This rearrangement joins TRBV12-3 or TRBV12-4 to TRBJ2-5; 8 nucleotides agree with TRBD1. Losses at the gene ends were 8 bases for V and 4 bases for J; bases not matched to a gene: 6. The CDR3 loop spans 13 amino acids. The CDR3 loop is CASRGQGTETQYF. CDR3 nucleotide sequence: TGTGCCAGCCGCGGACAGGGAACAGAGACCCAGTACTTC.

The genes are TRBV23-1 and TRBJ2-2; 10 bases are a match to TRBD1. TRBV23-1 is reported as an ORF; its role is uncertain. The CDR3 length is 22 residues. Trimming took 5 bases from V and 0 from J; bases not matched to a gene: 21. Written as DNA, the CDR3 is TGCGCCAGCAGTAAGAACCGGGACAGGGGTTTCAGTATGGCCCCGAACACCGGGGAGCTGTTTTTT. Amino acids: CASSKNRDRGFSMAPNTGELFF.

The chain uses TRBV19 and TRBJ2-7; 9 bases match TRBD1. The CDR3 extends over 12 amino acids. The V and J ends lost 6 bases and 8 bases, in that order; junction bases with no gene match: 5. Looked up from germline, CDR1 is LNHDA and CDR2 is SQIVND (reference sequence). CDR3 protein: CASSGQGTKQYF. The CDR3 DNA reads as TGTGCCAGTAGCGGACAGGGGACGAAGCAGTACTTC.

This clonotype has just a few counts. This sequence joins TRBV28 and TRBJ2-2; D is possibly TRBD1 or TRBD2 (5 bases each). Deletions cut 11 bases from V and 2 bases from J, with 12 bases between. The CDR3 is 13 amino acids. Germline CDR1 is MDHEN and CDR2 is SYDVKM. This CDR3 is CALYGANTGELFF. CDR3 nucleotide sequence: TGTGCCCTGTACGGGGCTAACACCGGGGAGCTGTTTTTT.

The V gene is TRBV19, the J gene TRBJ2-1; D is perhaps TRBD1 or TRBD2 (5 bases each). Germline loops: CDR1 LNHDA, CDR2 SQIVND (reference sequence). The ends were cut back, 6 bases at V and 1 base at J, with 10 bases in the middle. This CDR3 is built from 14 residues. As DNA, the CDR3 is TGTGCCAGTAGACCGGGACCATCCTACAATGAGCAGTTCTTC. Its translation is CASRPGPSYNEQFF.

This clonotype appeared a few times. The V and J genes are TRBV7-9 and TRBJ2-1; D remains ambiguous. Germline CDR1 reads SEHNR; CDR2 reads FQNEAQ (reference sequence). V was pared by 0 bases and J by 8 bases, with 5 bases between. The CDR3 has 12 residues. Here the CDR3 DNA reads TGTGCCAGCAGCTTAGCCGGACATGAGCAGTTCTTC. Its translation: CASSLAGHEQFF.

This clonotype was seen only once. A much larger clone lies one base from this, so it may be a read error. The chain combines TRBV12-3 or TRBV12-4 with TRBJ2-5; 7 bases match TRBD1. The CDR3 covers 13 residues. The trim removed 7 bases at V and 3 bases at J, leaving 5 bases unmatched. DNA of the CDR3: TGTGCCAGCACCTCCGGGACAGAAGAGACCCAGTACTTC. Residues: CASTSGTEETQYF.

In its sample, this clonotype was seen a few times. CDR3 nucleotide sequence: TGTGCCAGCAGTTACAATCAGGATCGGGGGGCCCTTCATGAGCAGTTCTTC. Protein sequence: CASSYNQDRGALHEQFF. This sequence joins TRBV6-2 or TRBV6-3 and TRBJ2-1, with D possibly matching TRBD2 (7 bases). Trimming shortened V by 2 bases and J by 8 bases, and 22 bases separated the two germline ends. CDR3 size: 17 residues. Germline V gene sequence: CDR1 MNHEY, CDR2 SVGEGT.